These T cell receptor beta chains were read from a single sample in a study of blood T cell repertoires in COVID-19. Measured with immunoSEQ multiplex PCR; TCRdb has only the in-frame clones, and not every one. The profile shows around 64,000 clones, 80% to 90% of them singletons. The sequencing input was peripheral blood. These receptor sequences come from a man aged 45-65 years with active COVID-19. The CDR3 runs from the conserved cysteine through the conserved F or W. Fields, in order: D gene, clone size, J gene, V gene, CDR3 DNA, CDR3 protein. A D gene is named only where the DNA matches it firmly. Expanded clones get a size class; other rows say once, few or many, or leave the size out.

>.|.|TRBJ2-2|TRBV15
TGTGCCACCAGCATACGGGGCGGGGAGCTGTTTTTT
CATSIRGGELFF
>TRBD1|once|TRBJ2-7|TRBV9
TGTGCCAGCAGCGCCGGGGACAGACCCTACGAGCAGTACTTC
CASSAGDRPYEQYF
>.|.|TRBJ2-1|TRBV7-3
TGTGCCAGCAGCTCTCAACTAGCTAACAATGAGCAGTTCTTC
CASSSQLANNEQFF
>.|.|TRBJ2-5|TRBV6-2/TRBV6-3
TGTGCCAGCAGCCCCGGTGGGCTAGAGACCCAGTACTTC
CASSPGGLETQYF
>.|few|TRBJ2-1|TRBV7-2
TGTGCCAGCAGTTCAGGGCCCCGGGTCGAGCAGTTCTTC
CASSSGPRVEQFF
>.|.|TRBJ1-2|TRBV18
TGTGCCAGCTCACCACCGTTTGCGCAGGAGAGGGCCTATGGCTACACCTTC
CASSPPFAQERAYGYTF
>TRBD2|.|TRBJ2-7|TRBV28
TGTGCCAGCAGTTTCCCCCGCCCGGGAGGGCCGTCCGAGCAGTACTTC
CASSFPRPGGPSEQYF
>.|few|TRBJ1-5|TRBV5-6
TGTGCCAGCAGCCATTATCAGGGGAACAATCAGCCCCAGCATTTT
CASSHYQGNNQPQHF
>.|.|TRBJ2-7|TRBV11-2
TGTGCCAGCAGCTTAGGGGCTTTGAACGACGAGCAGTACTTC
CASSLGALNDEQYF
>TRBD1|.|TRBJ1-1|TRBV19
TGTGCCAGTAGCTTGACAGGGGACACTGAAGCTTTCTTT
CASSLTGDTEAFF
>.|.|TRBJ1-5|TRBV6-6
TGTGCCAGCAGAACAGGAGCATATAGCAATCAGCCCCAGCATTTT
CASRTGAYSNQPQHF
>TRBD1|.|TRBJ2-7|TRBV5-6
TGTGCCAGCAGCTTGGGTGCGGGACAGGTTTTCCACGAGCAGTACTTC
CASSLGAGQVFHEQYF
>.|.|TRBJ1-3|TRBV6-5
TGTGCCAGCAGCACCGGTTTCGGGGGAAACACCATATATTTT
CASSTGFGGNTIYF
>.|.|TRBJ1-1|TRBV12-3/TRBV12-4
TGTGCCAGCAGTTTTGGCTCGAACACTGAAGCTTTCTTT
CASSFGSNTEAFF
>TRBD1|.|TRBJ1-1|TRBV7-9
TGTGCCAGCAGCTTACCTTCGACAGGGTTGGTAACTGAAGCTTTCTTT
CASSLPSTGLVTEAFF
>.|.|TRBJ1-3|TRBV18
TGTGCCAGCTCACCCGCCTCAGGCCGCAGCGGCTCTGGAAACACCATATATTTT
CASSPASGRSGSGNTIYF
>TRBD1|.|TRBJ2-1|TRBV5-4
TGTGCCAGCAGCTTGGTAGGGGGCGTCTCCTACAATGAGCAGTTCTTC
CASSLVGGVSYNEQFF
>TRBD2|.|TRBJ2-7|TRBV6-2/TRBV6-3
TGTGCCAGCAGTTCAGTAGCGGGACTCGATGAGTACTTC
CASSSVAGLDEYF
>.|.|TRBJ2-4|TRBV5-1
TGCGCCAGCAGCTTGGGAAAGACCGGGGGTGCCAAAAACATTCAGTACTTC
CASSLGKTGGAKNIQYF
>TRBD2|.|TRBJ2-1|TRBV5-1
TGCGCCAGCAGCTCCACTAGCGGGAATTACAATGAGCAGTTCTTC
CASSSTSGNYNEQFF
>TRBD2|.|TRBJ2-7|TRBV10-3
TGTGCCATACGGACTAGCGGGAGCTCCTACGAGCAGTACTTC
CAIRTSGSSYEQYF
>.|.|TRBJ2-1|TRBV7-9
TGTGCCAGCACCCCGCGGGGCCGCCCGGGAAATGAGCAGTTCTTC
CASTPRGRPGNEQFF
>.|.|TRBJ2-4|TRBV10-2
TGCGCCAGCAGTGCCTTGGGTACAGGAAACATTCAGTACTTC
CASSALGTGNIQYF
>.|.|TRBJ2-7|TRBV11-2
TGTGCCAGCAGCTTATTAGGGGCGGACGAGCAGTACTTC
CASSLLGADEQYF
>TRBD2|.|TRBJ2-1|TRBV7-2
TGTGCCAGCAGCGCGTGGGGGGGCAATGAGCAGTTCTTC
CASSAWGGNEQFF
>TRBD1|.|TRBJ1-4|TRBV28
TGTGCCAGCAGTTCCGGACAGGGGAGCGAAAAACTGTTTTTT
CASSSGQGSEKLFF
>TRBD2|.|TRBJ2-2|TRBV11-2
TGTGCCAGCAGCTCCTTTAGCGGGAGTTTAGCCGGGGAGCTGTTTTTT
CASSSFSGSLAGELFF
>TRBD1|.|TRBJ2-7|TRBV24-1
TGTGCCACCAGTGTCAGGATCCGGGACAGCACCTCTAGTCCTCTCTTC
CATSVRIRDSTSSPLF
>TRBD1|.|TRBJ1-2|TRBV30
TGTGCCTGGAGTAGGGACAGGGCCTTAAACTATGGCTACACCTTC
CAWSRDRALNYGYTF
>.|.|TRBJ2-6|TRBV3-1/TRBV3-2
TGTGCCAGCCGGGGGGCGGCTGGGGCCAACGTCCTGACTTTC
CASRGAAGANVLTF
>TRBD1|.|TRBJ1-2|TRBV7-8
TGTGCCAGCAGCTCCGACAGGGGGCGAGATGGCTACACCTTC
CASSSDRGRDGYTF
>.|once|TRBJ1-1|TRBV27
TGTGCCAGCAGTTTGGACAGCATGAACACTGAAGCTTTCTTT
CASSLDSMNTEAFF
>TRBD2|.|TRBJ2-7|TRBV2
TGTGCCAGCAGGACTAGCTCACGGCCCTACGAGCAGTACTTC
CASRTSSRPYEQYF
>TRBD2|once|TRBJ2-2|TRBV5-1
TGCGCCAGCAGCCGAGGGACTAGCGGGAGGGCCTACGGGGAGCTGTTTTTT
CASSRGTSGRAYGELFF
>.|few|TRBJ1-4|TRBV5-4
TGTGCCAGCAGCGCCCCAGGGAATGAAAAACTGTTTTTT
CASSAPGNEKLFF
>.|.|TRBJ2-1|TRBV5-1
TGCGCCAGCAGCCTCCTTCTAGCCTCCTCCTACAATGAGCAGTTCTTC
CASSLLLASSYNEQFF
>TRBD1|.|TRBJ1-1|TRBV2
TGTGCCAGCATGCCGACAGGGACTAGCACTGAAGCTTTCTTT
CASMPTGTSTEAFF
>.|.|TRBJ2-7|TRBV4-3
TGCGCCAGCAGCTCAACTAGGGGACTCGAGCAGTACTTC
CASSSTRGLEQYF
>.|.|TRBJ2-5|TRBV7-9
TGTGCCAGCAGCTTTGAGGGTCAAGAGACCCAGTACTTC
CASSFEGQETQYF
>.|.|TRBJ1-2|TRBV2
TGTGCCAGCAGTCCGGACAGAGCTAACTATGGCTACACCTTC
CASSPDRANYGYTF
>.|once|TRBJ1-1|TRBV7-2
TGTGCCAGCAGCGCACAGGGCTGGACTGAAGCTTTCTTT
CASSAQGWTEAFF
>TRBD1|.|TRBJ1-2|TRBV19
TGTGCCAGCCGGACAGGTCTAGAGGGTGGCTACACCTTC
CASRTGLEGGYTF
>.|.|TRBJ1-5|TRBV12-5
TGTGCTAGTGGTTTGGGGGGAGATCAGCCCCAGCATTTT
CASGLGGDQPQHF
>TRBD2|once|TRBJ2-7|TRBV29-1
TGCAGCGTTGAAGAGCCGACTAGCGGGCCAGCCTACGAGCAGTACTTC
CSVEEPTSGPAYEQYF